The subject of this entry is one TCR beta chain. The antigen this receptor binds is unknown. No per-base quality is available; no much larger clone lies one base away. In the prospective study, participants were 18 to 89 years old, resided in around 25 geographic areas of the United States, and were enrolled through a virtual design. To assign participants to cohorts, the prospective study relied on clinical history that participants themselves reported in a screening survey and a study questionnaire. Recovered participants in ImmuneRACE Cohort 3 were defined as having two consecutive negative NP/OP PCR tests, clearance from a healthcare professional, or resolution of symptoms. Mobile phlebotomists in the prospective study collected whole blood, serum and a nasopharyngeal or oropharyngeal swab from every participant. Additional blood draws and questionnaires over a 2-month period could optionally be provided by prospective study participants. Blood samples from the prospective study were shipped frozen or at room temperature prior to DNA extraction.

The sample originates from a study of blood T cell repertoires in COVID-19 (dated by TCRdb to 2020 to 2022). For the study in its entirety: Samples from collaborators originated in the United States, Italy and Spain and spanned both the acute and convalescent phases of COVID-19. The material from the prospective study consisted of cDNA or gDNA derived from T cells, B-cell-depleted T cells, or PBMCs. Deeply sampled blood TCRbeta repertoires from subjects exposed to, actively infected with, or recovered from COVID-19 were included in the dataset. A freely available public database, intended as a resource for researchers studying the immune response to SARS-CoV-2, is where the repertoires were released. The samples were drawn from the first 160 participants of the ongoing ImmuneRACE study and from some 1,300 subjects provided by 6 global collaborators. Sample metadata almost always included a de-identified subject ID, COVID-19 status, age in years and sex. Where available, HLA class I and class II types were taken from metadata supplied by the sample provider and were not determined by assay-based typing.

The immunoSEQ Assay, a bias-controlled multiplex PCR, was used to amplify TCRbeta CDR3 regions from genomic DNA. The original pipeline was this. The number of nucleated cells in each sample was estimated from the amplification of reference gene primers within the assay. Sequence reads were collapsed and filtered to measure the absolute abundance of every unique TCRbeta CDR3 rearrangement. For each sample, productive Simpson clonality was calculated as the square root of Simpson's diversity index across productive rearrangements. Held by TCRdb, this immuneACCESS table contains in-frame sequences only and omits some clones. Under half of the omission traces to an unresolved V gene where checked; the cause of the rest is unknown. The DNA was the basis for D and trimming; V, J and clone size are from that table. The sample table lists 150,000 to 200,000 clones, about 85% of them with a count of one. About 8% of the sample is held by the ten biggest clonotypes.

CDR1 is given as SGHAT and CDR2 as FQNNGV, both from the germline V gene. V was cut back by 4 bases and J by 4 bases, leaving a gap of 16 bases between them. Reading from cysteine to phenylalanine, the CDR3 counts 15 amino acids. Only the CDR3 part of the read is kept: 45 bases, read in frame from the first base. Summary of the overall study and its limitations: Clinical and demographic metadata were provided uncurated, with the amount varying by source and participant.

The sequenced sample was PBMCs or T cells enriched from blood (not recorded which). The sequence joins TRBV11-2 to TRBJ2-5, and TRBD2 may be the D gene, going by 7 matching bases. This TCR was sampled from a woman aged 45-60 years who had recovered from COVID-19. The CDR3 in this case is CASSSRWEGVETQYF. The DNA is TGTGCCAGCAGCTCTAGATGGGAGGGGGTAGAGACCCAGTACTTC. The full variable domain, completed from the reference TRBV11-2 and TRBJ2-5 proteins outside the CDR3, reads EAGVAQSPRYKIIEKRQSVAFWCNPISGHATLYWYQQILGQGPKLLIQFQNNGVVDDSQLPKDRFSAERLKGVDSTLKIQPAKLEDSAVYLCASSSRWEGVETQYFGPGTRLLVL.